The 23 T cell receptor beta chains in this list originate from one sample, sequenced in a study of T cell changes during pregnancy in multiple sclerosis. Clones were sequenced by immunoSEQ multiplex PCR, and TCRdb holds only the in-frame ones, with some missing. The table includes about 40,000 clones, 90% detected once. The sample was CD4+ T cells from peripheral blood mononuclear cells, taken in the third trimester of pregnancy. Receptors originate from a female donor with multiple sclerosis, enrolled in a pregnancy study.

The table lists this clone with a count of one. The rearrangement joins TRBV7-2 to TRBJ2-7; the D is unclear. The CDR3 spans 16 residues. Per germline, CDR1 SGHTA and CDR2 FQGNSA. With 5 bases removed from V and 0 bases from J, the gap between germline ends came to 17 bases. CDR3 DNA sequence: TGTGCCAGCAGCCGCCGGCAGAGCGACTTCTCCTACGAGCAGTACTTC. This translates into CASSRRQSDFSYEQYF.

CDR3 coding DNA: TGTGCCAGCAAAACTAGCGCTTTGGGGTACGAGCAGTACTTC. Its protein is CASKTSALGYEQYF. The rearrangement joins TRBV2 to TRBJ2-7; 7 bases align to TRBD2. CDR1 and CDR2 (germline): SNHLY, FYNNEI. J gave up 4 bases and V 7 bases, and 10 bases lay outside the gene matches. CDR3 length equals 14 residues.

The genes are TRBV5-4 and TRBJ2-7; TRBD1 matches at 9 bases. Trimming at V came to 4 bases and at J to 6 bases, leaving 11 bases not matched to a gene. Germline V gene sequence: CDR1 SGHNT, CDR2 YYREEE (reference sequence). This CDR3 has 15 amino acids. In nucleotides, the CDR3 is TGTGCCAGCAGCCCTAAAGGGGACAGGGTAAGCGAGCAGTACTTC. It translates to CASSPKGDRVSEQYF.

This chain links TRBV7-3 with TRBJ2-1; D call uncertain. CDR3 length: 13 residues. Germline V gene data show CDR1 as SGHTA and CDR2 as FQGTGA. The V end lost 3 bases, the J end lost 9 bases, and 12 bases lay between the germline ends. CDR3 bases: TGTGCCAGCAGCTTCGAGACCTCGGGTGAGCAGTTCTTC. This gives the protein CASSFETSGEQFF.

CDR3 DNA sequence: TGTGCCACCAGCAGAGGTTCGGCGGGACTACTCGACGAGCAGTACTTC. This sequence encodes CATSRGSAGLLDEQYF. V gene TRBV15 combines with J gene TRBJ2-7; 7 nucleotides align to TRBD2. The CDR3 is 16 amino acids. Germline V CDR1 and CDR2: LNHNV, YYDKDF (reference sequence). Trimming took 1 base from V and 5 from J; bases not matched to a gene: 11. Complete variable domain (other parts from reference TRBV15 and TRBJ2-7): DAMVIQNPRYQVTQFGKPVTLSCSQTLNHNVMYWYQQKSSQAPKLLFHYYDKDFNNEADTPDNFQSRRPNTSFCFLDIRSPGLGDTAMYLCATSRGSAGLLDEQYFGPGTRLTVT.

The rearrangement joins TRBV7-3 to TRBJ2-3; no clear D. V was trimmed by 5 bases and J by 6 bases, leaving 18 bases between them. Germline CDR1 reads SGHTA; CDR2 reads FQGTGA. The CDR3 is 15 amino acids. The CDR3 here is CASSVQPPPADTQYF. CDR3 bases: TGTGCCAGCAGCGTACAGCCCCCCCCAGCTGATACGCAGTATTTT.

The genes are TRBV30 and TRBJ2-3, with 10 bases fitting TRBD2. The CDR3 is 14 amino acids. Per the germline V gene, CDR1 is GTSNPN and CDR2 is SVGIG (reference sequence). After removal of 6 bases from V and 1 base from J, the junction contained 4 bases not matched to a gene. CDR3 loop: CACRLAGGTDTQYF. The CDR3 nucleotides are TGTGCCTGCAGACTAGCGGGCGGCACAGATACGCAGTATTTT.

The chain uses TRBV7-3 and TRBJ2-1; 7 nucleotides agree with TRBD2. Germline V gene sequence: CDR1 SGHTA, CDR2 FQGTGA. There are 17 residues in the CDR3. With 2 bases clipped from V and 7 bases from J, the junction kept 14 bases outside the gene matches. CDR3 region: CASSLPGFAGVRNEQFF. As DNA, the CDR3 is TGTGCCAGCAGCTTACCGGGTTTCGCGGGGGTAAGGAATGAGCAGTTCTTC.

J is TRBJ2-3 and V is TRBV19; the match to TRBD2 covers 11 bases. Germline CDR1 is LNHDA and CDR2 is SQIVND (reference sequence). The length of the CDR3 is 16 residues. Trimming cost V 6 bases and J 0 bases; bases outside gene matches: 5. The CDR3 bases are TGTGCCAGTAGCGGTCTAGCGGGAGGTAGCACAGATACGCAGTATTTT. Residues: CASSGLAGGSTDTQYF.

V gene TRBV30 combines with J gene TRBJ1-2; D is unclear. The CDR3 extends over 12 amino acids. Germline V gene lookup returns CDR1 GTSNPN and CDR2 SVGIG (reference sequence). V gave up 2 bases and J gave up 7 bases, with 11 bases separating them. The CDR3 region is CAWSRGLGGYTF. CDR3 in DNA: TGTGCCTGGAGTCGAGGACTGGGTGGCTACACCTTC.

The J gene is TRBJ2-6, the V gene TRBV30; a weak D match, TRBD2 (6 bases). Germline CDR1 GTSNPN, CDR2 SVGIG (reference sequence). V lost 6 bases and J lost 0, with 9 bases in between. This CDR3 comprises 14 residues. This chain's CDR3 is CACPGDSGANVLTF. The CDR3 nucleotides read TGTGCCTGCCCGGGGGACTCTGGGGCCAACGTCCTGACTTTC.

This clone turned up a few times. The CDR3 reads CASSLGTGGSYEQYF. The CDR3 nucleotides are TGCGCCAGCAGCCTGGGGACAGGGGGCTCCTACGAGCAGTACTTC. This chain connects TRBV4-1 to TRBJ2-7; the match to TRBD1 covers 11 bases. Germline V gene data show CDR1 as MGHRA and CDR2 as YSYEKL. This CDR3 is 15 amino acids long. Germline trimming cut 4 bases from V and 0 bases from J; bases unmatched to any gene: 2.

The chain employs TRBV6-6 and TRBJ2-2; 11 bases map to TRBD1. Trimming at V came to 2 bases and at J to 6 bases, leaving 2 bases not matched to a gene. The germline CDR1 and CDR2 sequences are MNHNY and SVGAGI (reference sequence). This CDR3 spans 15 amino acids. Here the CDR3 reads CASSYEGQGAGELFF. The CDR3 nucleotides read TGTGCCAGCAGTTACGAGGGACAGGGGGCCGGGGAGCTGTTTTTT.

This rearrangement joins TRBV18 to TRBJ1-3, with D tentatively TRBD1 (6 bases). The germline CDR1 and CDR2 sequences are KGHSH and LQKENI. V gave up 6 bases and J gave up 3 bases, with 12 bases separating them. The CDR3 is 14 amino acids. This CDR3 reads CASSPGTSGNTIYF. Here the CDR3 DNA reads TGTGCCAGCTCCCCTGGGACAAGTGGAAACACCATATATTTT.

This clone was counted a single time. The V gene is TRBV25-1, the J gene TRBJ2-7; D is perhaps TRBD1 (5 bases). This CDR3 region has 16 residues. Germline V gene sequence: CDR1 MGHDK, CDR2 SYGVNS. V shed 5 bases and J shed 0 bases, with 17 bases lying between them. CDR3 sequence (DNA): TGTGCCAGCAGTCCCCCCCCCAGGGAAAGCTCCTACGAGCAGTACTTC. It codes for CASSPPPRESSYEQYF.

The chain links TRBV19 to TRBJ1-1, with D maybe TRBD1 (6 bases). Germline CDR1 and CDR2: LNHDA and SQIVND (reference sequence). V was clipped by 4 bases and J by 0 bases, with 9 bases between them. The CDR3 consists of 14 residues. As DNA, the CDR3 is TGTGCCAGTAGTAGAGGGGGACTGAACACTGAAGCTTTCTTT. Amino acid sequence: CASSRGGLNTEAFF.

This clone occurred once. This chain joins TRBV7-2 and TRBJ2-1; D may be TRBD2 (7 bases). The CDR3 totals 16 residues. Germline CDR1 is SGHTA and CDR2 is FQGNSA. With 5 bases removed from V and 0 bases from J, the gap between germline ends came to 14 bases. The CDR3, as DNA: TGTGCCAGCAGCCTAAGGGGGGGGAGCTCCTACAATGAGCAGTTCTTC. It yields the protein CASSLRGGSSYNEQFF. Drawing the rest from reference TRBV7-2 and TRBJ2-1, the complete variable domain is GAGVSQSPSNKVTEKGKDVELRCDPISGHTALYWYRQSLGQGLEFLIYFQGNSAPDKSGLPSDRFSAERTGGSVSTLTIQRTQQEDSAVYLCASSLRGGSSYNEQFFGPGTRLTVL.

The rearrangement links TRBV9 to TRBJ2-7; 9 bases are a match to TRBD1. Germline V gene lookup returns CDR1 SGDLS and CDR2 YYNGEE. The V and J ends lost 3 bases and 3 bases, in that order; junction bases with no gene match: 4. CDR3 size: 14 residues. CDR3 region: CASSGYRGRYEQYF. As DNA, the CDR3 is TGTGCCAGCAGCGGCTACAGGGGGCGCTACGAGCAGTACTTC.

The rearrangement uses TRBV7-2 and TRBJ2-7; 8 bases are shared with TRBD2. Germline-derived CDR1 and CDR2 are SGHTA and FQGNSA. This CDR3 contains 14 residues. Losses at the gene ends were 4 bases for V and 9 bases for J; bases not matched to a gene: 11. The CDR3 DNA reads TGTGCCAGCAGCTCCGCCGGGACTAGATATAGGCAGTACTTC. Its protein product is CASSSAGTRYRQYF.

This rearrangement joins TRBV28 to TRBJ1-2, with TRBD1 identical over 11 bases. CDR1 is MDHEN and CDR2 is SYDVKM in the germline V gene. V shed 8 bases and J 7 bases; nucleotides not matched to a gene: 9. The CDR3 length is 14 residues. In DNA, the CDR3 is TGTGCCAGCCGAGCCGGGACAGGGGGGGGTGGCTACACCTTC. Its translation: CASRAGTGGGGYTF.

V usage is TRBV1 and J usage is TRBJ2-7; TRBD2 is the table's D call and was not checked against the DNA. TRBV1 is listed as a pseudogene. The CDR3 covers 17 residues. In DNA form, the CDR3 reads TGCACCAGCAGCCAAGATGGGCTAGCGGGAGCATTCTACGAGCAGTACTTC. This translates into CTSSQDGLAGAFYEQYF.

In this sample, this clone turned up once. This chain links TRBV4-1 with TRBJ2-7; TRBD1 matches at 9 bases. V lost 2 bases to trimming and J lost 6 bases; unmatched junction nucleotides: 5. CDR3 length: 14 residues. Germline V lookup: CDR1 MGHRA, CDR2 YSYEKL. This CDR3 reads CASSQWTGAAEQYF. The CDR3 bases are TGCGCCAGCAGCCAATGGACAGGGGCGGCCGAGCAGTACTTC.

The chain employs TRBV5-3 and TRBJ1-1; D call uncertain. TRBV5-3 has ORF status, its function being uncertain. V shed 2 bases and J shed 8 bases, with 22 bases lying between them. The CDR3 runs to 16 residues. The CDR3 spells CARSFLTRGIFSEAFF. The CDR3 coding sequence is TGTGCCAGAAGCTTTTTGACGCGGGGAATCTTTTCCGAAGCTTTCTTT.